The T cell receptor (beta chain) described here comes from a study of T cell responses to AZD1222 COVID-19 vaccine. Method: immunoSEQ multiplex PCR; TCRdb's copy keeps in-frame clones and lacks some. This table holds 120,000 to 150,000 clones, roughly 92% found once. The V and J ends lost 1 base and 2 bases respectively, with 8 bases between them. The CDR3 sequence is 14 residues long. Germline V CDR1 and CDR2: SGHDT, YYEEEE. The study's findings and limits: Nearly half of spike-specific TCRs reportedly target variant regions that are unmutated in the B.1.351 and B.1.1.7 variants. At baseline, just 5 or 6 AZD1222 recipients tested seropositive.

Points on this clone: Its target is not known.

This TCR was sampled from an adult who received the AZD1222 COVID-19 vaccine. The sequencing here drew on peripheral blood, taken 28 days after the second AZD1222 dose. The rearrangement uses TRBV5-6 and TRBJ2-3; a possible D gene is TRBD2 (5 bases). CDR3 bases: TGTGCCAGCAGCTTGCCCCGGGACACAGATACGCAGTATTTT. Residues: CASSLPRDTDTQYF.